Listed below are T cell receptor beta chains from one sample, sequenced in a study of response to subunit inactivated influenza vaccine. MiXCR, run by TCRdb on the RT-PCR reads, gives a single entry per CDR3 protein. The sample contains fewer than 650,000 distinct CDR3 sequences, 10% to 15% of which appear only once. Here the sequenced sample was PBMCs from blood, taken about 40 days after vaccination. These receptors all come from a man aged 50 to 59 who received an inactivated influenza vaccine. Each CDR3 is given with its conserved first and last residue. D genes are given only for firm matches. Clone size is not always given. Where it is, it says once, few, many or a class for expanded clones.

abundance	v_gene	j_gene	d_gene	CDR3nt	CDR3aa
NA	TRBV15	TRBJ2-5	NA	TGTGCCACCAGCAGAGATCCAGGGGGGGTACAAGAGACCCAGTACTTC	CATSRDPGGVQETQYF
few	TRBV20-1	TRBJ2-7	TRBD1	TGCAGTGCTACAGAGAGGGGGCGGGCGTTATACGAGCAGTACTTC	CSATERGRALYEQYF
NA	TRBV6-2/TRBV6-3	TRBJ2-7	TRBD1	TGTGCCAGCAGTACACGGGGACAGGGTCGTCGGGAGCAGTACTTC	CASSTRGQGRREQYF
few	TRBV20-1	TRBJ2-4	TRBD1	TGCAGTGCCGACAGGGGCCTAGCCAAAAACATTCAGTACTTC	CSADRGLAKNIQYF
many	TRBV7-2	TRBJ1-6	NA	TGTGCCAGCAGCACATACCGGGAAAGAAAAAGGCATTCACCCCTCCACTTT	CASSTYRERKRHSPLHF
NA	TRBV10-3	TRBJ2-7	TRBD1	TGTGCCAGTTCGGGACAGGGCGTTTACGAGCAGTACTTC	CASSGQGVYEQYF
many	TRBV11-2	TRBJ2-1	TRBD2	TGTGCCAGCAGCCGACTAGCCGGAGGCCATGAGCAGTTCTTC	CASSRLAGGHEQFF
few	TRBV20-1	TRBJ2-5	NA	TGCAGTGCTCGCTCCCCCGGGGCCGGAGGGATGCTAGGGACCCAGTACTTC	CSARSPGAGGMLGTQYF
few	TRBV10-3	TRBJ1-2	NA	TGTGCCATCGAAACTAACTATGGCTACACCTTC	CAIETNYGYTF
NA	TRBV20-1	TRBJ1-5	NA	TGCAGTGCTAGAGCCGGGAGCTTAAATCAGCCCCAGCATTTT	CSARAGSLNQPQHF
NA	TRBV4-3	TRBJ1-6	TRBD1	TGCGCCAGCAGCCAAGATATACAGGGGGGTAATTCACCCCTCCACTTT	CASSQDIQGGNSPLHF
many	TRBV4-2	TRBJ2-3	TRBD2	TGTGCCAGCAACAGCGGGAGTTGGGCAGATACGCAGTATTTT	CASNSGSWADTQYF
many	TRBV5-1	TRBJ2-1	NA	TGCGCCAGCAGCTTAGGACTATCCTACAATGAGCAGTTCTTC	CASSLGLSYNEQFF
many	TRBV7-2	TRBJ1-5	NA	TGTGCCAGCAGCCCGGACCTTAGCAATCAGCCCCAGCATTTT	CASSPDLSNQPQHF
many	TRBV3-1	TRBJ2-4	NA	TGTGCCAGCAGCCAACGACAGGACGGCATTCAGTACTTC	CASSQRQDGIQYF
NA	TRBV20-1	TRBJ1-5	NA	TGCAGTGCTGGGGACGTTAGCAATCAGCCCCAGCATTTT	CSAGDVSNQPQHF
NA	TRBV10-2	TRBJ2-1	TRBD2	TGCGCCAGCAGTGAGTCTCCAGTAGCGGGGGGCGACTACAATGAGCAGTTCTTC	CASSESPVAGGDYNEQFF